This T cell receptor beta chain was found in a study of shared clonotypes between healthy human individuals. Study conclusions and caveats: Across several donors, naive CD4 shared 5% to 6%, naive CD8 more than 3%, memory CD4 approximately 2.5%, memory CD8 0.4%.

Evenly divided among several immunoSEQ plates was the genomic DNA of each subset. This table comes from immunoSEQ multiplex PCR, and its TCRdb copy is limited to in-frame clones, with some not included. The sample lists 2 million to 2.5 million clones, nearly 97% occurring once. The germline V gene has CDR1 SGHDT and CDR2 YYEEEE. Trimming left V 1 base short and J 4 bases short, with 6 bases between. The CDR3 runs 12 residues. About this clone: Its matching antigen is unknown. This sample includes further DNA sequences coding for the same CDR3.

This chain links TRBV5-6 with TRBJ2-7; no clear D gene. Sequenced sample: naive CD4+ T cells sorted from blood. Specified subset: CD45RA+ positively selected. The source of this sequence is a man aged 18 to 35 in good health. The CDR3 here is CASSLMGYEQYF. The CDR3 bases are TGTGCCAGCAGCTTGATGGGATACGAGCAGTACTTC.